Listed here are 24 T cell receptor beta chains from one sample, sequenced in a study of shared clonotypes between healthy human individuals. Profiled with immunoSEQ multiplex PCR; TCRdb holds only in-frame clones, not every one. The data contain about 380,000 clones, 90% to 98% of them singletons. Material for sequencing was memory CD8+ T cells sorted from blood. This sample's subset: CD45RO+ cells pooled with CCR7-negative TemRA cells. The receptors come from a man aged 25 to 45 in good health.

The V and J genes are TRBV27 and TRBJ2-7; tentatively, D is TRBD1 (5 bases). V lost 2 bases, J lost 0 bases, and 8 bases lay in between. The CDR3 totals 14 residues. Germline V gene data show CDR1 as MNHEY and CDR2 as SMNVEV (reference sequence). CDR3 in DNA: TGTGCCAGCAGTTTACAGGGAAGCTCCTACGAGCAGTACTTC. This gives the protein CASSLQGSSYEQYF.

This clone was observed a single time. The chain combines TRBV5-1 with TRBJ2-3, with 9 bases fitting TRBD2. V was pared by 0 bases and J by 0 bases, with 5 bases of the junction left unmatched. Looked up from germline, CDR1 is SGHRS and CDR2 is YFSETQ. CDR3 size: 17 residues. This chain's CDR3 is CASSLASAGGSTDTQYF. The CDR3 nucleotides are TGCGCCAGCAGCTTGGCCTCAGCGGGAGGTAGCACAGATACGCAGTATTTT.

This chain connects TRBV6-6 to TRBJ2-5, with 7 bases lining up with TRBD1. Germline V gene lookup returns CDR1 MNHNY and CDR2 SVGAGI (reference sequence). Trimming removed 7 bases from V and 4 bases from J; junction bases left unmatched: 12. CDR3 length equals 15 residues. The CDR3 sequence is CASTYDYRGGETQYF. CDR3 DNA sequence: TGTGCCAGCACCTACGATTACAGGGGTGGAGAGACCCAGTACTTC.

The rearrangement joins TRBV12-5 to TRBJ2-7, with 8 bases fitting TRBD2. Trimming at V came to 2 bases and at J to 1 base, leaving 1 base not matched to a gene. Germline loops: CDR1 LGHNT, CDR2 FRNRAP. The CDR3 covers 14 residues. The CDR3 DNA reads TGTGCTAGTGGTTTGCCTAGCGGGTCCTACGAGCAGTACTTC. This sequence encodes CASGLPSGSYEQYF.

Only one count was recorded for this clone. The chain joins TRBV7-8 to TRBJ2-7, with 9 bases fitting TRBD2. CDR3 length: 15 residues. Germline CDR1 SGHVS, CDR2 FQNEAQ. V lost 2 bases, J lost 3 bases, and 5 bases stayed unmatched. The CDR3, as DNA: TGTGCCAGCAGCTTATTAGCGGGGGAATTCTACGAGCAGTACTTC. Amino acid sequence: CASSLLAGEFYEQYF. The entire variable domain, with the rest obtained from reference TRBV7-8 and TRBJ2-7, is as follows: GAGVSQSPRYKVAKRGQDVALRCDPISGHVSLFWYQQALGQGPEFLTYFQNEAQLDKSGLPSDRFFAERPEGSVSTLKIQRTQQEDSAVYLCASSLLAGEFYEQYFGPGTRLTVT.

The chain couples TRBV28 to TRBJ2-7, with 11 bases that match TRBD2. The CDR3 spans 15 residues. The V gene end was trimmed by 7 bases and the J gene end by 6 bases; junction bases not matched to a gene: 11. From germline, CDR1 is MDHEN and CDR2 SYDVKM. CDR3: CASITSGSFPTEQYF. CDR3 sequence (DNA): TGTGCCAGCATAACTAGCGGGAGTTTCCCTACCGAGCAGTACTTC.

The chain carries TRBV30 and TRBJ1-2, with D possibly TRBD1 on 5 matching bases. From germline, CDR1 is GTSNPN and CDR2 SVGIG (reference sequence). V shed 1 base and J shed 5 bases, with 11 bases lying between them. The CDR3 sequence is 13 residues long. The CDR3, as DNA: TGTGCCTGGAGTGATCACAGGTTATATGGCTACACCTTC. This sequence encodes CAWSDHRLYGYTF.

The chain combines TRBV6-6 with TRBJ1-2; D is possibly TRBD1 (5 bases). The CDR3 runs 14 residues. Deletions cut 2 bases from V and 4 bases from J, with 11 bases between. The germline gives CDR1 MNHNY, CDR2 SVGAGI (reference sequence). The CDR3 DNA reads TGTGCCAGCAGTTACGCCGGGGGACCCTATGGCTACACCTTC. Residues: CASSYAGGPYGYTF.

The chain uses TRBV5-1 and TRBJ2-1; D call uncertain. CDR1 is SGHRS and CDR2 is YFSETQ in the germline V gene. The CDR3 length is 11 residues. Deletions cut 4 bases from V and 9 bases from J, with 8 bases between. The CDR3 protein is CASSLVAEQFF. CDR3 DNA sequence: TGCGCCAGCAGCCTGGTGGCTGAGCAGTTCTTC. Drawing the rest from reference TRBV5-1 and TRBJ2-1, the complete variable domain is KAGVTQTPRYLIKTRGQQVTLSCSPISGHRSVSWYQQTPGQGLQFLFEYFSETQRNKGNFPGRFSGRQFSNSRSEMNVSTLELGDSALYLCASSLVAEQFFGPGTRLTVL.

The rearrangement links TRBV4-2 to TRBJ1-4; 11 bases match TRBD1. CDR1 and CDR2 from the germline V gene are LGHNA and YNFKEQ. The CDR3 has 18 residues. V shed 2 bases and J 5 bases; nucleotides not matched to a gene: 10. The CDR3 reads CASSQHRGTGGKNEKLFF. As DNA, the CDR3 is TGTGCCAGCAGCCAACATCGTGGGACAGGGGGAAAGAATGAAAAACTGTTTTTT.

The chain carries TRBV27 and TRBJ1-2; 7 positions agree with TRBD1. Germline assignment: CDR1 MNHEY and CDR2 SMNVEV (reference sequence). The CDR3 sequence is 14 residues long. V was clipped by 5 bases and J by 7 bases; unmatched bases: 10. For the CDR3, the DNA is TGTGCCAGCAGTGCAAAGGACAGGCGGGGTGGCTACACCTTC. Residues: CASSAKDRRGGYTF.

CDR3 residues: CASSQETDTQYF. The CDR3 coding sequence is TGTGCCAGCAGCCAGGAAACAGATACGCAGTATTTT. This chain links TRBV28 with TRBJ2-3; D not resolved. The CDR3 spans 12 residues. Trimming left V 6 bases short and J 3 bases short, with 7 bases between. Germline V gene data show CDR1 as MDHEN and CDR2 as SYDVKM.

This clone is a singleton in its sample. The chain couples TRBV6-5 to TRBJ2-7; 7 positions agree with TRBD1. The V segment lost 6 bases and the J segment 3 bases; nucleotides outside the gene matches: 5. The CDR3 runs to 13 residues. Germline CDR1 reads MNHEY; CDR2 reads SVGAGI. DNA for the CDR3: TGTGCCAGCAGCGATAGACAGGGCTACGAGCAGTACTTC. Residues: CASSDRQGYEQYF.

In DNA form, the CDR3 reads TGTGCCTGGAGTCCGACTGGACAGGGGTACACTGAAGCTTTCTTT. It translates to CAWSPTGQGYTEAFF. This chain uses TRBV30 with TRBJ1-1; TRBD1 matches at 9 bases. CDR1 is GTSNPN, CDR2 SVGIG, per germline (reference sequence). Trimming removed 2 bases from V and 3 bases from J; junction bases left unmatched: 7. This CDR3 comprises 15 residues.

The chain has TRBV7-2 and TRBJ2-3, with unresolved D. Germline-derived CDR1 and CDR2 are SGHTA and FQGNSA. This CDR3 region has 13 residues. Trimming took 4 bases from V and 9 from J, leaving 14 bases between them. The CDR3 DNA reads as TGTGCCAGCAGCTCCAAACCCGGGCACACGCAGTATTTT. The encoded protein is CASSSKPGHTQYF.

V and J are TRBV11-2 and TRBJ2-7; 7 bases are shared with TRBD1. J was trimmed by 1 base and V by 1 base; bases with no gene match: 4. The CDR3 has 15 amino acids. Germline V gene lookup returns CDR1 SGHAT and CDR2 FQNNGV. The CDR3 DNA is TGTGCCAGCAGCTTAGGGACAGGAGTTTCCTACGAGCAGTACTTC. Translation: CASSLGTGVSYEQYF.

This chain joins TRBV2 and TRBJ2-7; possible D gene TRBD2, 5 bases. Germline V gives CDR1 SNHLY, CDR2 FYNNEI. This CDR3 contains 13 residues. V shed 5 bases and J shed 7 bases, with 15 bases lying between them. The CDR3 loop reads CASSLGNNLEQYF. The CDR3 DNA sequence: TGTGCCAGCAGTCTCGGGAACAATCTGGAGCAGTACTTC.

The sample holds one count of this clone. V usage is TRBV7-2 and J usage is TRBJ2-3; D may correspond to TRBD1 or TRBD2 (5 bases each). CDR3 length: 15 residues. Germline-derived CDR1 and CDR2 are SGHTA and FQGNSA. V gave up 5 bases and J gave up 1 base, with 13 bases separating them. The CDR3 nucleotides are TGTGCCAGCAGCCGAGGGGTGGGTGGCACAGATACGCAGTATTTT. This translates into CASSRGVGGTDTQYF.

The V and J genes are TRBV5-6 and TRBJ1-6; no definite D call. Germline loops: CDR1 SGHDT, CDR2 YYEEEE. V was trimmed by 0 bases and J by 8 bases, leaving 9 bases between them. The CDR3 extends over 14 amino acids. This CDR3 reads CASSLEGLHSPLHF. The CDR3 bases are TGTGCCAGCAGCTTGGAAGGGCTCCATTCACCCCTCCACTTT.

The CDR3 bases are TGCGCCAGCAGCTCCCAGGGGGGAGGGGCCAACGTCCTGACTTTC. Translated: CASSSQGGGANVLTF. This chain connects TRBV5-1 to TRBJ2-6, with TRBD1 as a possible D gene (7 bases). CDR1 SGHRS and CDR2 YFSETQ come from the germline V gene. CDR3 size: 15 residues. V was clipped by 3 bases and J by 4 bases, with 11 bases between them.

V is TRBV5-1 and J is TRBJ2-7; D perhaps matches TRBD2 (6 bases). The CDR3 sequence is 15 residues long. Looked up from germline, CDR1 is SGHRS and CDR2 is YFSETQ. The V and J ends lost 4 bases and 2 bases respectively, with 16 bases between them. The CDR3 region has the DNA TGCGCCAGCAGCAGCCGGGACTTAGCAACCTACGAGCAGTACTTC. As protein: CASSSRDLATYEQYF.

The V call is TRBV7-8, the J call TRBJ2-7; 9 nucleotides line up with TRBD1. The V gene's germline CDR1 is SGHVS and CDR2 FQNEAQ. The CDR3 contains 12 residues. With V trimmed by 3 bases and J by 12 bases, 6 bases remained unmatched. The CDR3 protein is CASSLAGTGPYF. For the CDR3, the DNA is TGTGCCAGCAGCTTGGCCGGGACAGGGCCGTACTTC.

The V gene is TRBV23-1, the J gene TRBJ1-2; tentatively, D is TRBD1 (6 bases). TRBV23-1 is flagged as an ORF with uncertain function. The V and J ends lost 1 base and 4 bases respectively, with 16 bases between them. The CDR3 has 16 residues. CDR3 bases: TGCGCCAGCAGTCAATTAGACCCGGGAGGGGGCTATGGCTACACCTTC. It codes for CASSQLDPGGGYGYTF.

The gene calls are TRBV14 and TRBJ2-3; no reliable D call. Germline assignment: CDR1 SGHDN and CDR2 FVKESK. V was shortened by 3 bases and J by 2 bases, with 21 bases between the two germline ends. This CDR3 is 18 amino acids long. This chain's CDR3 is CASSHLRLSRSNTDTQYF. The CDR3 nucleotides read TGTGCCAGCAGCCACCTAAGGCTGTCGCGGTCGAACACAGATACGCAGTATTTT.